In this sample, the clone carrying this T cell receptor (beta chain) turned up many times. Its antigen is undetermined. The CDR3 contains 15 residues. The V end was cut by 0 bases, the J end by 7 bases, with 16 bases between. Germline CDR1 and CDR2: DFQATT and SNEGSKA (reference sequence). Each TCR beta library was made by quantitative 5'-RACE that incorporated molecular barcodes. MiXCR was run by TCRdb on the 5' RACE reads, yielding one entry per CDR3 protein. This sample carries approximately 240,000 distinct CDR3 sequences, roughly a quarter of them seen once, and the ten largest clones take 0.5% to 0.75%. These data are taken from a study of CD8 T cells in ankylosing spondylitis. Study-level points and caveats: Prior literature has documented some motif variants in synovial fluid and blood from reactive arthritis.

This TCR was sampled from a male donor with ankylosing spondylitis or in good health (not recorded which). The sample comprised blood, either unsorted or a sorted T cell fraction (not recorded which). This chain joins TRBV20-1 and TRBJ1-5; TRBD1 might be the D (5 bases). The CDR3 spells CSAREDGASGQPQHF. For the CDR3, the DNA is TGCAGTGCTAGAGAGGACGGGGCCTCGGGACAGCCCCAGCATTTT.